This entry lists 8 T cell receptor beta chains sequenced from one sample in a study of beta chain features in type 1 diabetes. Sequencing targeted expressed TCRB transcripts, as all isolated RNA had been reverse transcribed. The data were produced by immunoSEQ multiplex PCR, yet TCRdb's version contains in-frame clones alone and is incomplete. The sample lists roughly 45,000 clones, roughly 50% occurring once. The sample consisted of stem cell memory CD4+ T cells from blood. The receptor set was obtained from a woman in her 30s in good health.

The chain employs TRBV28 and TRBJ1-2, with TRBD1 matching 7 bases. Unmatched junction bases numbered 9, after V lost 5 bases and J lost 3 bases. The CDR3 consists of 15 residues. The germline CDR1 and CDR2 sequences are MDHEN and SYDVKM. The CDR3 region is CASSPGTAIDYGYTF. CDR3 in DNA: TGTGCCAGCAGTCCCGGGACAGCCATCGACTATGGCTACACCTTC.

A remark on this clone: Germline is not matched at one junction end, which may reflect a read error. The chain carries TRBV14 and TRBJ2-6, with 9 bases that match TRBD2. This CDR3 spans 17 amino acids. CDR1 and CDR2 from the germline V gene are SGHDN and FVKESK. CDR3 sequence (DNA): TGTGCCAGCAAAAGAGGCGGGAGGGCCGGTGGGGCCGACGTCCTGACTTTC. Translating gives CASKRGGRAGGADVLTF.

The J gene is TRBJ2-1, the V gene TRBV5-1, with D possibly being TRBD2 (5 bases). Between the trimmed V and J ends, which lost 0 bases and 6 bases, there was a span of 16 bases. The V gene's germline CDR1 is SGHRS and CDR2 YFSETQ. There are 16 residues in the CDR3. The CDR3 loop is CASSLGRHLLSNEQFF. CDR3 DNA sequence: TGCGCCAGCAGCTTGGGGAGGCATCTTTTAAGCAATGAGCAGTTCTTC.

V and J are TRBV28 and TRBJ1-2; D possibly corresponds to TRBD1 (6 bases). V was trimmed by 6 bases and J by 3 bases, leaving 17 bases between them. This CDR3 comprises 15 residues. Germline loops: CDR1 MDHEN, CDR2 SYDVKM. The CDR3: CASSSYRAGDYGYTF. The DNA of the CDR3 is TGTGCCAGCAGCTCCTACAGGGCGGGGGACTATGGCTACACCTTC.

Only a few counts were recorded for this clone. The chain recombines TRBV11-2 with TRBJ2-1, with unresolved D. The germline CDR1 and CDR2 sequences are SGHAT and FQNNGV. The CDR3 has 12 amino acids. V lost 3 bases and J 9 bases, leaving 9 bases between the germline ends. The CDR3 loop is CASSFIVGEQFF. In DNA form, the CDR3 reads TGTGCCAGCAGCTTTATAGTCGGTGAGCAGTTCTTC.

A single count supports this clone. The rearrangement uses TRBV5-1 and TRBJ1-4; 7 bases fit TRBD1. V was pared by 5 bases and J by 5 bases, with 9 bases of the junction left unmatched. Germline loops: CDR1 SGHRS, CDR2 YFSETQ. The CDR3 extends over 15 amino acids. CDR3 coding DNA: TGCGCCAGCAGATCCTCGGGACAGAACAATGAAAAACTGTTTTTT. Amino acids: CASRSSGQNNEKLFF.

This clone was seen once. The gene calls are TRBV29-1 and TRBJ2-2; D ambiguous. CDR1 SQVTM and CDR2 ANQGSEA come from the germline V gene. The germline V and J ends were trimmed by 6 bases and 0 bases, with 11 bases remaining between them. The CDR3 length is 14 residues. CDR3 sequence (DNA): TGCAGCGTGCTAATACGATCGAACACCGGGGAGCTGTTTTTT. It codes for CSVLIRSNTGELFF.

CDR3 nucleotide sequence: TGTGCCAGCAGTAGTCCACGAGGTAGCGGGAGCCCAGATACGCAGTATTTT. Translating it yields CASSSPRGSGSPDTQYF. The genes are TRBV28 and TRBJ2-3, with 9 bases that match TRBD2. CDR1 MDHEN and CDR2 SYDVKM come from the germline V gene. V lost 5 bases to trimming and J lost 4 bases; unmatched junction nucleotides: 13. This CDR3 contains 17 residues. The full variable domain, with the rest looked up from reference TRBV28 and TRBJ2-3, is DVKVTQSSRYLVKRTGEKVFLECVQDMDHENMFWYRQDPGLGLRLIYFSYDVKMKEKGDIPEGYSVSREKKERFSLILESASTNQTSMYLCASSSPRGSGSPDTQYFGPGTRLTVL.